The 15 T cell receptor beta chains reported below all come from one sample, sequenced in a study of cytomegalovirus exposure and HLA in healthy donors. The PCR used 60 Vbeta and 13 Jbeta primers. The data were produced by immunoSEQ multiplex PCR, yet TCRdb's version contains in-frame clones alone and is incomplete. The profile shows 120,000 or so clones, over 75% of them singletons. The material sequenced was PBMCs. The receptors here all came from a human donor in good health.

In this sample, this clone turned up once. V usage is TRBV28 and J usage is TRBJ2-7; D might be TRBD1 (5 bases). There are 13 residues in the CDR3. Trimming left V 7 bases short and J 2 bases short, with 12 bases between. Per the germline V gene, CDR1 is MDHEN and CDR2 is SYDVKM. CDR3 sequence: CASTGDSPYEQYF. The CDR3 DNA follows: TGTGCCAGCACCGGCGACAGCCCCTACGAGCAGTACTTC.

This chain connects TRBV7-2 to TRBJ2-2; no clear D. Trimming removed 5 bases from V and 5 bases from J, with 21 bases in between. The CDR3 loop spans 17 amino acids. Germline CDR1 and CDR2: SGHTA and FQGNSA. The chain's CDR3 is CASSPPKRSLETGELFF. In nucleotides, the CDR3 is TGTGCCAGCAGCCCCCCGAAGAGGAGCTTGGAGACCGGGGAGCTGTTTTTT. The full variable domain, in which reference TRBV7-2 and TRBJ2-2 provide the parts outside the CDR3, is GAGVSQSPSNKVTEKGKDVELRCDPISGHTALYWYRQSLGQGLEFLIYFQGNSAPDKSGLPSDRFSAERTGGSVSTLTIQRTQQEDSAVYLCASSPPKRSLETGELFFGEGSRLTVL.

This chain uses TRBV7-8 with TRBJ2-5; 11 nucleotides agree with TRBD2. V was clipped by 4 bases and J by 2 bases; unmatched bases: 6. In germline, CDR1 is SGHVS, CDR2 FQNEAQ. CDR3 size: 16 residues. CDR3 bases: TGTGCCAGCAGCTCCACTAGCGGGAGACTTCAAGAGACCCAGTACTTC. Its protein product is CASSSTSGRLQETQYF.

The chain couples TRBV30 to TRBJ1-1; the D gene is possibly TRBD1 (6 bases). Germline CDR1 GTSNPN, CDR2 SVGIG (reference sequence). The CDR3 consists of 14 residues. Trimming removed 2 bases at V and 1 base at J, with 11 bases between. The CDR3 is CAWSLRGGNTEAFF. The CDR3 DNA is TGTGCCTGGAGTCTCAGGGGTGGGAACACTGAAGCTTTCTTT. Using reference TRBV30 and TRBJ1-1 for the parts outside the CDR3, the full variable domain is SQTIHQWPATLVQPVGSPLSLECTVEGTSNPNLYWYRQAAGRGLQLLFYSVGIGQISSEVPQNLSASRPQDRQFILSSKKLLLSDSGFYLCAWSLRGGNTEAFFGQGTRLTVV.

This chain connects TRBV30 to TRBJ2-3, with a weak D call TRBD1 (5 bases). CDR3 length: 13 amino acids. CDR1 and CDR2 from the germline V gene are GTSNPN and SVGIG (reference sequence). V shed 3 bases and J shed 8 bases, with 15 bases lying between them. The CDR3 nucleotides read TGTGCCTGGAGGGGGCCGTCCCCCAGTACGCAGTATTTT. Amino acids: CAWRGPSPSTQYF.

The chain links TRBV27 to TRBJ2-1; 9 nucleotides align to TRBD2. Trimming removed 6 bases from V and 4 bases from J; junction bases left unmatched: 4. This CDR3 region has 14 residues. Germline V CDR1 and CDR2: MNHEY, SMNVEV (reference sequence). CDR3 sequence (DNA): TGTGCCAGCAGCAGACTAGCGGATTACAATGAGCAGTTCTTC. Protein sequence: CASSRLADYNEQFF.

The genes are TRBV6-5 and TRBJ2-3; D is unresolved. V shed 3 bases and J shed 6 bases, with 10 bases lying between them. Germline V CDR1 and CDR2: MNHEY, SVGAGI. The CDR3 runs 13 residues. The DNA for the CDR3 is TGTGCCAGCAGTTATGGAGATTGGGATACGCAGTATTTT. It is translated as CASSYGDWDTQYF.

The chain combines TRBV10-1 with TRBJ1-5; no reliable D call. CDR1 and CDR2 from the germline V gene are WNHNN and SYGVQD (reference sequence). The CDR3 runs 13 residues. V gave up 4 bases and J gave up 3 bases, with 7 bases separating them. The CDR3 DNA reads TGCGCCAGCAGTGGCGGGGTCAATCAGCCCCAGCATTTT. This gives the protein CASSGGVNQPQHF.

For the CDR3, the DNA is TGTGCCAGCAGCCACCCCGGGGGGGCTAGCGTAGACAATGAGCAGTTCTTC. It translates to CASSHPGGASVDNEQFF. The chain has TRBV5-6 and TRBJ2-1, with TRBD2 matching over 8 bases. The CDR3 is made up of 17 amino acids. V trimming: 4 bases; J trimming: 5 bases; junction bases outside the gene matches: 14. Germline values: CDR1 SGHDT, CDR2 YYEEEE.

This clone came up a few times. The V call is TRBV18, the J call TRBJ2-1, with 8 positions matching TRBD2. V shed 0 bases, J shed 0 bases, and the junction held 10 bases outside the gene matches. The CDR3 sequence is 19 residues long. Germline-derived CDR1 and CDR2 are KGHSH and LQKENI. DNA of the CDR3: TGTGCCAGCTCACCACCGAGGACTAGCACCCTGAACTCCTACAATGAGCAGTTCTTC. Translation gives CASSPPRTSTLNSYNEQFF.

The chain carries TRBV6-5 and TRBJ2-7; TRBD1 matches 7 bases. CDR3 length: 14 residues. Trimming removed 1 base from V and 4 bases from J; junction bases left unmatched: 4. Germline V CDR1 and CDR2: MNHEY, SVGAGI. The CDR3 DNA reads TGTGCCAGCAGTTACTACAGGGGCGGTTACGAGCAGTACTTC. Its protein product is CASSYYRGGYEQYF.

The V gene is TRBV19, the J gene TRBJ1-1; D is undetermined. V lost 3 bases and J 3 bases, leaving 11 bases between the germline ends. The CDR3 totals 14 residues. Per germline, CDR1 LNHDA and CDR2 SQIVND (reference sequence). The CDR3 loop reads CASSIIARDTEAFF. The CDR3, as DNA: TGTGCCAGTAGTATCATAGCCCGGGACACTGAAGCTTTCTTT.

V gene TRBV4-1 combines with J gene TRBJ2-1; 10 bases line up with TRBD2. The trim removed 0 bases at V and 9 bases at J, leaving 14 bases unmatched. CDR1 MGHRA and CDR2 YSYEKL come from the germline V gene. This CDR3 has 18 amino acids. The CDR3: CASSQDLTSGKVVGEQFF. The CDR3 nucleotides read TGCGCCAGCAGCCAAGATCTTACTAGCGGGAAAGTAGTCGGTGAGCAGTTCTTC.

On this clone itself: This sample includes further DNA sequences coding for the same CDR3. The chain has TRBV28 and TRBJ2-5, with D maybe TRBD2 (5 bases). The DNA end is more similar to TRBJ2-7, so the J call may be wrong. The CDR3 is 11 amino acids. In germline, CDR1 is MDHEN, CDR2 SYDVKM. CDR3 region: CASRRRYEQYF. The CDR3 DNA reads as TGTGCCAGCAGGAGGAGGTACGAGCAGTACTTC.

This clone was recorded once. At one end, the junction sequence differs from germline, possibly due to a read error. Other DNA sequences in this sample translate to the same CDR3. The chain joins TRBV19 to TRBJ2-7, with D maybe TRBD1 (5 bases). Per germline, CDR1 LNHDA and CDR2 SQIVND (reference sequence). This CDR3 is 14 amino acids long. The CDR3 loop reads CASSLETASYEQYF. The CDR3, as DNA: TGTGCTAGTAGTCTCGAGACAGCCTCCTACGAGCAGTACTTC.